The present entry profiles one T cell receptor (beta chain) with its context. With the read ending 3 residues before the CDR3 end, the germline J gene is used to fill in that end. Each participant carried one incident cervical HPV16 infection only. The data are from a study of T cells in women clearing cervical HPV infection. Whole-study context: Case blood drawn at lesion detection; control blood after infection cleared.

Germline V gene data show CDR1 as KGHSH and CDR2 as LQKENI. This CDR3 is 12 amino acids long. Only in-frame clones appear in the TCRdb table, and some are missing; sequencing was by immunoSEQ multiplex PCR. The clone table shows about 32,000 clones, with the ten largest holding about 7.2%. Sequencing input: blood buffy coat. The sequence derives from a woman between 18 and 70 years old with a cervical HPV16 infection that either progressed to CIN3+ or cleared (not recorded which). The J gene is TRBJ1-2, the V gene TRBV18; TRBD1 might be the D (6 bases). The DNA read from the CDR3 is TGTGCCAGCATCGACAGGTCCTACGAC. This codes for CASIDRSYD. The entire CDR3 protein reads CASIDRSYDYTF.